This TCR beta chain derives from a study of siplizumab effects on memory and regulatory T cells. Germline trimming cut 5 bases from V and 4 bases from J; bases unmatched to any gene: 8. The CDR3 is 14 amino acids. The V gene's germline CDR1 is MNHEY and CDR2 SVGAGI. With respect to this clone: The antigen is unknown.

Study observations and caveats: A minor fraction of alloreactive clones, and no more, mapped to unstimulated subsets.

Method: immunoSEQ multiplex PCR; TCRdb's copy keeps in-frame clones and lacks some. The repertoire has about 100,000 clones, approximately 92% of them found once; the top ten carry roughly 0.16%. The material sequenced was CD4+ T cells sorted from blood. This sequence joins TRBV6-5 and TRBJ2-7; TRBD1 matches 7 bases. The source of this sequence is a human donor in good health. DNA of the CDR3: TGTGCCAGCAGTGTATCCGGGACAGCATACGAGCAGTACTTC. Translating gives CASSVSGTAYEQYF.